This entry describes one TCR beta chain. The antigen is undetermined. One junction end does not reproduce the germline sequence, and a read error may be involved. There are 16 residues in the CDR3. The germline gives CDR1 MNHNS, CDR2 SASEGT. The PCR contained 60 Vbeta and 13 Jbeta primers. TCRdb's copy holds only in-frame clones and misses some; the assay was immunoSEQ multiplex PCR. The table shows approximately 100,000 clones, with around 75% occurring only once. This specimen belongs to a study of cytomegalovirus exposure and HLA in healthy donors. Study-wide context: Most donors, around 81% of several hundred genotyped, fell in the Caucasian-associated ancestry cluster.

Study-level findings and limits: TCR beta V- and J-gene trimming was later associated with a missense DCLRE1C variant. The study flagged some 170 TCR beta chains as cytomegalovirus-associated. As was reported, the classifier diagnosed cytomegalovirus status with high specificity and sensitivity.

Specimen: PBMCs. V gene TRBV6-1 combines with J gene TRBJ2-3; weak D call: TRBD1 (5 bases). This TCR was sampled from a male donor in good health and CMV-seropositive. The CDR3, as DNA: TGTGCCAGCAGTGAAGCGGGGCCGGGCCGCACCGATACGCAGTATTTT. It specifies CASSEAGPGRTDTQYF.